This TCR beta chain was observed in a study of OX40 agonist ivuxolimab in advanced cancers. Regarding the study in general: Ivuxolimab was a fully human IgG2 agonistic monoclonal antibody targeting the costimulatory receptor OX40 (CD134). Partial responses occurred in three dose-escalation patients, of whom one had hepatocellular carcinoma and two had cutaneous melanoma. The monotherapy dose-escalation portion (N = 52 patients) of the phase I ivuxolimab trial is reported in the paper. Intravenous ivuxolimab was administered to patients every 2 weeks at six dose levels: 0.01, 0.1, 0.3, 1.5, 3 and 10 mg/kg. The purpose of peripheral TCRbeta sequencing was to test whether ivuxolimab changed TCR sequence diversity and led to clonal T-cell expansion. In the dose-escalation cohort, approximately 82% of patients were male, and the mean age was approximately 60 years, with a range of about 23 to 85. Patients were allowed to have had prior anti-PD-1, anti-PD-L1 or anti-CTLA-4 therapy, and approximately 41% of the dose-escalation patients had previously received checkpoint inhibitors. Among the approximately 54 dose-escalation patients, roughly 20 had hepatocellular carcinoma, 15 or so melanoma, 9 renal cell carcinoma and 9 head and neck cancer.

Patients with autoimmune disease history or receiving systemic immunosuppression were excluded from the trial. In every dose cohort, peripheral blood was drawn for TCR sequencing at baseline, cycle 4 day 1, and cycle 7 day 1. The samples were taken from a phase I, first-in-human, multicenter, open-label dose-escalation trial of ivuxolimab. Adults with locally advanced or metastatic head and neck squamous cell, hepatocellular, melanoma or renal cell carcinoma were enrolled in the trial. CD4+ and CD8+ T cells were sorted separately from peripheral blood before TCR sequencing. As for this clone: What this receptor recognizes is not known. Per-base quality was not reported, and no clone a single base away is much larger than it.

Results the study describes overall, beyond this receptor: On average, CD8+ T cells showed more expanded clones than CD4+ T cells after ivuxolimab. Clonal expansion of both CD4+ and CD8+ blood T cells was observed from baseline to week 6 at doses 0.1 to 3.0 mg/kg. In the 0.1-3.0 mg/kg groups, partial responders were among the patients with the lowest normalized peripheral clonal expansion, particularly in CD8+ T cells. Low levels of normalized T-cell clonal expansion were also seen in some patients who did not respond. The antigen specificity of the peripheral T cells that underwent clonal expansion was not determined.

Genomic DNA was extracted from sorted cells for sequencing of the TCRbeta CDR3 region. The immunoSEQ Assay was used for sequencing of TCRbeta CDR3 regions. TCRdb limited this immuneACCESS table to in-frame rearrangements with V and J called. A share of clones is missing; checked studies link under half to unresolved V genes, and the rest is unexplained. This sample holds tens of thousands of clones; 70% to 90% were observed only once. The ten most abundant clones make up about 0.53% of the sample. This sequence was found in an adult with an advanced solid tumor such as melanoma, head and neck, liver or kidney cancer. The sample here was CD4+ or CD8+ T cells sorted from blood, taken in a trial of the OX40 agonist ivuxolimab.

The nucleotide sequence is given as TGTGCCAGCAGTACACAGGGGCCGGGTTATGGCTACACCTTC. It specifies CASSTQGPGYGYTF. The chain links TRBV6-5 with TRBJ1-2, and TRBD1 aligns with 7 junction nucleotides. From V the trimming removes 5 bases and from J it removes 5 bases, while the gene matches leave 8 bases of the junction unaccounted for. From the cysteine through the phenylalanine, the CDR3 covers 14 amino acids. Only the CDR3 region is kept as DNA, spanning 42 bases read in frame from base 1. CDR1 and CDR2, looked up from the germline V gene, are MNHEY and SVGAGI.